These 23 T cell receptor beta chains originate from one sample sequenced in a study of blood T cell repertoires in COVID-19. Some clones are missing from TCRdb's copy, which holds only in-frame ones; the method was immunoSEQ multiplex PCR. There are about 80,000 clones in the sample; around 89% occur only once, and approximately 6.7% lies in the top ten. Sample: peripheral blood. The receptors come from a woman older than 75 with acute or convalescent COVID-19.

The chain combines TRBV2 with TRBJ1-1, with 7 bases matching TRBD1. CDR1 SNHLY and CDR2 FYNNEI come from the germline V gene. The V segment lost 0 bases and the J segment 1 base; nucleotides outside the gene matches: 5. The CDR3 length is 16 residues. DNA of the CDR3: TGTGCCAGCAGTGAAGCATGGGCAGGGGGGAACACTGAAGCTTTCTTT. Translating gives CASSEAWAGGNTEAFF.

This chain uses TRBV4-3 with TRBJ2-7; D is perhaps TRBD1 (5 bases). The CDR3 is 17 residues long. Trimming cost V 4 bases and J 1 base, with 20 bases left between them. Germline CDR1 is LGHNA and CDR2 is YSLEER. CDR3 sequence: CASSPGQRGIRSYEQYF. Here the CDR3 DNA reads TGCGCCAGCAGCCCGGGCCAAAGGGGTATTCGGTCCTACGAGCAGTACTTC.

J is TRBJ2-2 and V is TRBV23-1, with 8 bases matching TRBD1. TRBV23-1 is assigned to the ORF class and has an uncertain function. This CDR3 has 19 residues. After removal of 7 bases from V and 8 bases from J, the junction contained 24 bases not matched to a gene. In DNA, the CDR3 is TGCGCCAGCAATCGCTTCGAAGGGGGACAGGCCATTTTTAGGGGGGAGCTGTTTTTT. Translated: CASNRFEGGQAIFRGELFF.

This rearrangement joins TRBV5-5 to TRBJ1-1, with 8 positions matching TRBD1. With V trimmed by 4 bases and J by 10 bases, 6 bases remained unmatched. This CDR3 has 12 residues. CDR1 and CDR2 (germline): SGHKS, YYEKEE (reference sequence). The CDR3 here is CASSEQGAVAFF. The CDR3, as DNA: TGTGCCAGCAGCGAGCAGGGGGCGGTAGCTTTCTTT.

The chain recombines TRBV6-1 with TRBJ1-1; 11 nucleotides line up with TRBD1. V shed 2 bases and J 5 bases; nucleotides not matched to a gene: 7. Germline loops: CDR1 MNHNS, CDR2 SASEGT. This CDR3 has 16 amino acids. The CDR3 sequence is CASSERGGQGATEAFF. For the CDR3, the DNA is TGTGCCAGCAGTGAAAGGGGAGGACAGGGGGCAACTGAAGCTTTCTTT.

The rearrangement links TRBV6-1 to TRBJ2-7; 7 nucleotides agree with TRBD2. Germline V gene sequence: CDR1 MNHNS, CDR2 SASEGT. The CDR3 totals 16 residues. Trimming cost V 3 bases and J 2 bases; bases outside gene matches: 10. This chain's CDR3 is CASSDPGGSNAYEQYF. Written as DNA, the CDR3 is TGTGCCAGCAGTGATCCCGGCGGGAGCAACGCCTACGAGCAGTACTTC.

CDR3 amino acids: CASSAGTGGTEAFF. CDR3 nucleotides: TGCGCCAGCAGCGCCGGGACAGGGGGCACTGAAGCTTTCTTT. The rearrangement joins TRBV5-1 to TRBJ1-1, with 11 bases aligning to TRBD1. Trimming removed 4 bases from V and 4 bases from J; junction bases left unmatched: 3. The CDR3 has 14 amino acids. Germline V gene data show CDR1 as SGHRS and CDR2 as YFSETQ. The entire variable domain, with the rest obtained from reference TRBV5-1 and TRBJ1-1, is as follows: KAGVTQTPRYLIKTRGQQVTLSCSPISGHRSVSWYQQTPGQGLQFLFEYFSETQRNKGNFPGRFSGRQFSNSRSEMNVSTLELGDSALYLCASSAGTGGTEAFFGQGTRLTVV.

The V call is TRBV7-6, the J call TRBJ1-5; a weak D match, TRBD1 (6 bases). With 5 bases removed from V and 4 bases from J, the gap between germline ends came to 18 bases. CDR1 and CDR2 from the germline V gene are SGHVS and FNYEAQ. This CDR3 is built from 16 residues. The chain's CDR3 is CASSPGAGGPNQPQHF. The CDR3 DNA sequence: TGTGCCAGCAGCCCGGGGGCGGGGGGACCGAATCAGCCCCAGCATTTT.

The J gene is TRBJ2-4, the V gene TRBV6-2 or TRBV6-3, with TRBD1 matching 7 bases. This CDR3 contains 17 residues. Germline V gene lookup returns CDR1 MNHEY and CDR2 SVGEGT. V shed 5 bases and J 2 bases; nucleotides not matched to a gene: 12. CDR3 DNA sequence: TGTGCCAGCAGTCAAGTGACAGGGCTCGGACCCAAAAACATTCAGTACTTC. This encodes CASSQVTGLGPKNIQYF.

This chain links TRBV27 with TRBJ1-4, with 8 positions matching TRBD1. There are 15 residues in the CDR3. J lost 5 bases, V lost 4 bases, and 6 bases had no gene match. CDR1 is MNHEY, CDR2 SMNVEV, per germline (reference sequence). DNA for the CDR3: TGTGCCAGCAGTTCAACCCGGGACAGGAATGAAAAACTGTTTTTT. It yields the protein CASSSTRDRNEKLFF. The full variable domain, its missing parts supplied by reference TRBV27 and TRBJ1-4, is EAQVTQNPRYLITVTGKKLTVTCSQNMNHEYMSWYRQDPGLGLRQIYYSMNVEVTDKGDVPEGYKVSRKEKRNFPLILESPSPNQTSLYFCASSSTRDRNEKLFFGSGTQLSVL.

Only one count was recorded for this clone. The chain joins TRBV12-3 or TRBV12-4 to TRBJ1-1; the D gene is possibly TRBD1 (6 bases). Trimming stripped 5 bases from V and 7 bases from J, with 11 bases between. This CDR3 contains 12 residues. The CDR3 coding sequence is TGTGCCAGCAGTAACAGGGTTGGTGAAGCTTTCTTT. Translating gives CASSNRVGEAFF.

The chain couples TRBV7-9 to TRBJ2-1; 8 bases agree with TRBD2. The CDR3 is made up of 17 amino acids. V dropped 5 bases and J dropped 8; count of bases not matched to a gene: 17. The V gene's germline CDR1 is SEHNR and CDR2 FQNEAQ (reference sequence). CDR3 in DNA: TGTGCCAGCAGCGCACGGAGTTTAGCGGGGTTCTGGGATGAGCAGTTCTTC. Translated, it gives CASSARSLAGFWDEQFF.

The CDR3: CASSPPASIYNEQFF. CDR3 nucleotides: TGTGCCAGCTCACCACCGGCTAGCATCTACAATGAGCAGTTCTTC. The rearrangement joins TRBV18 to TRBJ2-1; tentative D call: TRBD2 (5 bases). V lost 0 bases and J 3 bases, leaving 9 bases between the germline ends. The CDR3 is 15 amino acids. Per the germline V gene, CDR1 is KGHSH and CDR2 is LQKENI.

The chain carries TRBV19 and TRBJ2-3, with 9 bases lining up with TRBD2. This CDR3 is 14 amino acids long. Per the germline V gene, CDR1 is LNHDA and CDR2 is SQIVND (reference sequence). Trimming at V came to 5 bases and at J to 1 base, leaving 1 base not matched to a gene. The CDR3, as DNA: TGTGCCAGTAGTTTAGCGGGGGGCACAGATACGCAGTATTTT. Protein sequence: CASSLAGGTDTQYF. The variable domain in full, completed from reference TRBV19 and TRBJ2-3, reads DGGITQSPKYLFRKEGQNVTLSCEQNLNHDAMYWYRQDPGQGLRLIYYSQIVNDFQKGDIAEGYSVSREKKESFPLTVTSAQKNPTAFYLCASSLAGGTDTQYFGPGTRLTVL.

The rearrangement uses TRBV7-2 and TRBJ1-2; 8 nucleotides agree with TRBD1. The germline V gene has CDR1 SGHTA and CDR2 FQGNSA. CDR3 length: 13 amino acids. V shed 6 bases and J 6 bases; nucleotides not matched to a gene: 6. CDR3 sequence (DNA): TGTGCCAGCAGTTTCAGGGGGCCTGATGGCTACACCTTC. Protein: CASSFRGPDGYTF.

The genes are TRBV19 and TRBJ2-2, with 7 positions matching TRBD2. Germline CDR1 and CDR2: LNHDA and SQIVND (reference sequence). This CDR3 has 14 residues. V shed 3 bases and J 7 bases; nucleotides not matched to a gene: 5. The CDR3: CASSILLAVGELFF. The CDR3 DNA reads TGTGCCAGTAGTATTCTTCTAGCGGTCGGGGAGCTGTTTTTT.

The CDR3 DNA reads TGTGCCAGCAGCTTACCAGGGGACTATGGCTACACCTTC. As protein: CASSLPGDYGYTF. The chain carries TRBV7-9 and TRBJ1-2; D is possibly TRBD1 (6 bases). From germline, CDR1 is SEHNR and CDR2 FQNEAQ (reference sequence). V shed 2 bases and J shed 3 bases, with 7 bases lying between them. CDR3 length equals 13 residues. Combining the CDR3 with reference TRBV7-9 and TRBJ1-2 gives the whole variable domain DTGVSQNPRHKITKRGQNVTFRCDPISEHNRLYWYRQTLGQGPEFLTYFQNEAQLEKSRLLSDRFSAERPKGSFSTLEIQRTEQGDSAMYLCASSLPGDYGYTFGSGTRLTVV.

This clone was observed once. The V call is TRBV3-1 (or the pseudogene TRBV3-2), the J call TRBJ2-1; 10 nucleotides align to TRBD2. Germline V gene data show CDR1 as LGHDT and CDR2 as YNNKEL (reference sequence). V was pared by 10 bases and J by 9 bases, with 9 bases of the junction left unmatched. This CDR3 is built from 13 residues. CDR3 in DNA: TGTGCCACACGGACTAGCGGCATCCCTGAGCAGTTCTTC. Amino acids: CATRTSGIPEQFF.

CDR3 bases: TGTGCCAGCAGCCCCTGGGACAGGGAGAACACTGAAGCTTTCTTT. Its translation: CASSPWDRENTEAFF. The rearrangement joins TRBV3-1 (or the pseudogene TRBV3-2) to TRBJ1-1; 9 bases are a match to TRBD1. V was pared by 4 bases and J by 1 base, with 4 bases of the junction left unmatched. Per germline, CDR1 LGHDT and CDR2 YNNKEL (reference sequence). CDR3 length: 15 residues.

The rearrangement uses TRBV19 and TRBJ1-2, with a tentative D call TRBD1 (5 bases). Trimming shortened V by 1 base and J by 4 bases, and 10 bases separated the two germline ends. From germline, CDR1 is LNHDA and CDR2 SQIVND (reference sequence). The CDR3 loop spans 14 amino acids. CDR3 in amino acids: CASSIGQGIYGYTF. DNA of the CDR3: TGTGCCAGTAGTATAGGGCAGGGAATCTATGGCTACACCTTC.

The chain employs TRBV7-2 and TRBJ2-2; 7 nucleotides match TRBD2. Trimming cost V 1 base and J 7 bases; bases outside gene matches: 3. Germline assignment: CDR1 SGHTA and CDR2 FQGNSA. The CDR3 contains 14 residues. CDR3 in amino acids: CASSLESGGGELFF. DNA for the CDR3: TGTGCCAGCAGCTTAGAGTCGGGGGGCGGGGAGCTGTTTTTT.

Here the CDR3 reads CASRPDGGTNYGYTF. As DNA, the CDR3 is TGTGCCAGCAGACCGGATGGGGGGACGAACTATGGCTACACCTTC. V is TRBV5-5 and J is TRBJ1-2, with a weak D call TRBD1 (5 bases). CDR1 and CDR2 from the germline V gene are SGHKS and YYEKEE (reference sequence). V was trimmed by 5 bases and J by 2 bases, leaving 16 bases between them. This CDR3 comprises 15 residues.

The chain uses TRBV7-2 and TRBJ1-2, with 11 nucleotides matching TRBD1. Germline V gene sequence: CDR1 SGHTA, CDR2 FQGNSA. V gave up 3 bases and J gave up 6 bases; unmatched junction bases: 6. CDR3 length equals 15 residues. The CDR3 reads CASSFGGQGANGYTF. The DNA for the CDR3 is TGTGCCAGCAGCTTCGGTGGACAGGGGGCGAATGGCTACACCTTC.